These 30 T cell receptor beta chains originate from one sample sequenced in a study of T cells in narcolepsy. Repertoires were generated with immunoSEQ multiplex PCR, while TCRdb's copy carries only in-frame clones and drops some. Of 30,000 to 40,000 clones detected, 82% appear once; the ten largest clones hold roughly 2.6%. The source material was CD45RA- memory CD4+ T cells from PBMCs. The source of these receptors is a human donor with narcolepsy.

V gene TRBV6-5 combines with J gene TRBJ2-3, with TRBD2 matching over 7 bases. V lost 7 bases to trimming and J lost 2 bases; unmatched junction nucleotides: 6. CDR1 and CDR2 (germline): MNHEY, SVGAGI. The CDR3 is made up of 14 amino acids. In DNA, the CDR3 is TGTGCCAGCAAGGAAGCGGGGCCCACAGATACGCAGTATTTT. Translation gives CASKEAGPTDTQYF.

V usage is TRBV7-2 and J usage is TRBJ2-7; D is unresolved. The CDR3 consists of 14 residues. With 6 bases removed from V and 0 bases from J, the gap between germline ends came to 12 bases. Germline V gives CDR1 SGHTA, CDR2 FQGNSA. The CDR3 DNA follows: TGTGCCAGCAGTTACAGATTAGTCTCCTACGAGCAGTACTTC. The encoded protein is CASSYRLVSYEQYF. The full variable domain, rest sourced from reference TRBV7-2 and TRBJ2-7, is GAGVSQSPSNKVTEKGKDVELRCDPISGHTALYWYRQSLGQGLEFLIYFQGNSAPDKSGLPSDRFSAERTGGSVSTLTIQRTQQEDSAVYLCASSYRLVSYEQYFGPGTRLTVT.

In DNA, the CDR3 is TGTGCCAGCAGTTCTCCCCACGGGCCGCACCGAGGGGGCTACACCTTC. Its protein product is CASSSPHGPHRGGYTF. The J gene is TRBJ1-2, the V gene TRBV28; D is undetermined. Trimming removed 4 bases from V and 8 bases from J, with 23 bases in between. Germline lookup yields CDR1 MDHEN and CDR2 SYDVKM. CDR3 length: 16 residues.

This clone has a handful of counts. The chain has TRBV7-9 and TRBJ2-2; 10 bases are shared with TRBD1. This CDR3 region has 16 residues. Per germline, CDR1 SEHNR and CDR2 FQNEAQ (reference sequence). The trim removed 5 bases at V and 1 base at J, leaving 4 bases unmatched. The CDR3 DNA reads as TGTGCCAGCAGCAAGGGGACAGGGGTGAACACCGGGGAGCTGTTTTTT. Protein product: CASSKGTGVNTGELFF.

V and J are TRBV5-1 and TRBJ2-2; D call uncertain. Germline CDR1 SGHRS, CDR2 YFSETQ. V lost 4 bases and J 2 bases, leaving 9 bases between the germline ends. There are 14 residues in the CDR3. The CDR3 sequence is CASSAPPNTGELFF. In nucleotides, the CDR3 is TGCGCCAGCAGCGCACCACCCAACACCGGGGAGCTGTTTTTT.

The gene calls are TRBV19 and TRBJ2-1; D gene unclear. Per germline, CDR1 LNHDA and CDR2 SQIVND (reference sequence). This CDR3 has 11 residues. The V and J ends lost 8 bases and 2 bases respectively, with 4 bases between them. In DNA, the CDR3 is TGTGCCAGTCGACCCTACAATGAGCAGTTCTTC. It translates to CASRPYNEQFF.

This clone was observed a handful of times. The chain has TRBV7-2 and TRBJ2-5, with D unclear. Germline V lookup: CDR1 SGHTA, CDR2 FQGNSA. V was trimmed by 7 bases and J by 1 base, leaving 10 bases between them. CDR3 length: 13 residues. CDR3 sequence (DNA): TGTGCCAGCAATGCGTTCTCCCAAGAGACCCAGTACTTC. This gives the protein CASNAFSQETQYF.

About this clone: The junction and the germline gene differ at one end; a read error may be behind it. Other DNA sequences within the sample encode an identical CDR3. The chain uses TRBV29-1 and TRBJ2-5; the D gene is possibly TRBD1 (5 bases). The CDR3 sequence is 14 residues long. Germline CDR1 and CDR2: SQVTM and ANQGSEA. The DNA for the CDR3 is TGCAGCGCCGAGCCGCCAGGGCCACAAGAGACTCAGTACTTC. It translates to CSAEPPGPQETQYF.

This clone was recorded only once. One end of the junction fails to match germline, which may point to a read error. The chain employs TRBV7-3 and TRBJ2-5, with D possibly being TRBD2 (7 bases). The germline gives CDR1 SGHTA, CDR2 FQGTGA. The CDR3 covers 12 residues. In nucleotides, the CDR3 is TGTGCCAGCAGCTTAAGGGGGGGCCCTGTAAACTTC. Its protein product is CASSLRGGPVNF.

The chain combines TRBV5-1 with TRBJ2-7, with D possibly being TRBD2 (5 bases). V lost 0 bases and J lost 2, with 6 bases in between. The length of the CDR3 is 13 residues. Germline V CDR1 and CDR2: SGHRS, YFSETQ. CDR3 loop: CASSLAGTYEQYF. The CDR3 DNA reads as TGCGCCAGCAGCTTGGCGGGGACCTACGAGCAGTACTTC. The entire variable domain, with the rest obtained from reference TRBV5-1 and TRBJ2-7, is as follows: KAGVTQTPRYLIKTRGQQVTLSCSPISGHRSVSWYQQTPGQGLQFLFEYFSETQRNKGNFPGRFSGRQFSNSRSEMNVSTLELGDSALYLCASSLAGTYEQYFGPGTRLTVT.

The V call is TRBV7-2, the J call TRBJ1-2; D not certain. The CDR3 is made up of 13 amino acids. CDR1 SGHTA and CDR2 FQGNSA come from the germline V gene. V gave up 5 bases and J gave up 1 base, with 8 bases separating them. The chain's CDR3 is CASSADNNYGYTF. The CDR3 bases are TGTGCCAGCAGCGCCGACAATAACTATGGCTACACCTTC.

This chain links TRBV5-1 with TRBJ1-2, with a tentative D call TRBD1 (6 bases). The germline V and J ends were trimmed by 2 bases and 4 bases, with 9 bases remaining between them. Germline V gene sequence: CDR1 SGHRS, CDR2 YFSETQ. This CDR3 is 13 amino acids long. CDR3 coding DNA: TGCGCCAGCAGCTTTCGGGGGCTCTATGGCTACACCTTC. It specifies CASSFRGLYGYTF.

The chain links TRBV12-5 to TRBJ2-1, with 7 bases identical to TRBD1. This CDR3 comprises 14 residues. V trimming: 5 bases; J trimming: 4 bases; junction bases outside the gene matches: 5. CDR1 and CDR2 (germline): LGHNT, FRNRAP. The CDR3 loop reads CASGRGQQYNEQFF. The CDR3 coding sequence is TGTGCTAGTGGTCGGGGACAGCAGTACAATGAGCAGTTCTTC.

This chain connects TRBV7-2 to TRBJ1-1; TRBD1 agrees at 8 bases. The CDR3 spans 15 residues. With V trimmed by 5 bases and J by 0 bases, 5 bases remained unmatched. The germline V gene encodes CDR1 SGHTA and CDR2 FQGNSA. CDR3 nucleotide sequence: TGTGCCAGCAGCACCCGGACAGGGTTGAACACTGAAGCTTTCTTT. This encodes CASSTRTGLNTEAFF.

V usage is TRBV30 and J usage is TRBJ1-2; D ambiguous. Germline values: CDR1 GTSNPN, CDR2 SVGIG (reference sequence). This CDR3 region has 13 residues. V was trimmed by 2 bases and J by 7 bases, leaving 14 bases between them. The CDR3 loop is CAWSPGAQFGYTF. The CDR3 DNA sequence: TGTGCCTGGAGTCCGGGCGCCCAATTTGGCTACACCTTC.

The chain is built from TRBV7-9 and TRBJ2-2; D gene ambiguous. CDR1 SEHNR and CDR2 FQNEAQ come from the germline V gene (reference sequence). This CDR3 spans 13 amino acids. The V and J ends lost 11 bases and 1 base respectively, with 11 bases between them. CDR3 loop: CALEAGNTGELFF. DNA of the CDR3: TGTGCCCTAGAGGCAGGGAACACCGGGGAGCTGTTTTTT.

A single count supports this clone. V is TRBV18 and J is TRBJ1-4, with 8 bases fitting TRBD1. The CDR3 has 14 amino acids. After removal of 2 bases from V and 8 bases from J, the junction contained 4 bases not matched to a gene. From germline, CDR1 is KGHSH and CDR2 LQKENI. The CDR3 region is CASSPSTGEEKLFF. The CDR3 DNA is TGTGCCAGCTCACCATCGACAGGGGAAGAAAAACTGTTTTTT.

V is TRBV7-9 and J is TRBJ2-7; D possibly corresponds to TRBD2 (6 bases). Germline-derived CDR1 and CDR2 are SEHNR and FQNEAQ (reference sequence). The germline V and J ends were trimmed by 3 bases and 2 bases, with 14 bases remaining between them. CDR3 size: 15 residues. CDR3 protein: CASSFWRGGAYEQYF. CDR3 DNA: TGTGCCAGCAGCTTTTGGAGGGGCGGGGCCTACGAGCAGTACTTC.

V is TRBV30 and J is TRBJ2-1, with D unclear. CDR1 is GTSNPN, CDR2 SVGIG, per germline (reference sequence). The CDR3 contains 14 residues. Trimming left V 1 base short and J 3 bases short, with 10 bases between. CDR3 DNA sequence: TGTGCCTGGAGTGCCTCGAGGTACTACAATGAGCAGTTCTTC. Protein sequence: CAWSASRYYNEQFF.

The CDR3, as DNA: TGTTCCAGCAGCAAAGCCTTGGACAGGGGGCCGCGGAGCAATCAGCCCCAGCATTTT. Protein product: CSSSKALDRGPRSNQPQHF. V usage is TRBV21-1 and J usage is TRBJ1-5; the tabulated D call, TRBD1, remains unverified against the DNA. TRBV21-1 is shown as a pseudogene. The CDR3 contains 19 residues.

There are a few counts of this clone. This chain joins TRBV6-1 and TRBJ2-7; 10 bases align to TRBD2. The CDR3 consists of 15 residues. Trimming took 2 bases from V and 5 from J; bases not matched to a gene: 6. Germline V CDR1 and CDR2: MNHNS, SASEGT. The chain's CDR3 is CASSERLAGGNEQYF. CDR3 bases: TGTGCCAGCAGTGAAAGATTAGCGGGAGGAAACGAGCAGTACTTC.

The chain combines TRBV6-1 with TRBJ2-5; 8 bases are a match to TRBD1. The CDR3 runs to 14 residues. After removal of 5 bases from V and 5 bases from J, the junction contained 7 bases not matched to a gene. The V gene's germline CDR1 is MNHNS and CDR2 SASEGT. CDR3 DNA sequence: TGTGCCAGCAGTATCCGGACAGGGCGGGAGACCCAGTACTTC. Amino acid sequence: CASSIRTGRETQYF.

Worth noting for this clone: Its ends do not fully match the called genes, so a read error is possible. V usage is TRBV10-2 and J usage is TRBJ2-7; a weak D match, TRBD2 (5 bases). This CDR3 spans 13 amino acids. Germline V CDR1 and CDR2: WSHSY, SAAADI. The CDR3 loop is CASRESGVTEQYF. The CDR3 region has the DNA TGCGCCAGCAGAGAGTCCGGGGTTACCGAGCAGTACTTC.

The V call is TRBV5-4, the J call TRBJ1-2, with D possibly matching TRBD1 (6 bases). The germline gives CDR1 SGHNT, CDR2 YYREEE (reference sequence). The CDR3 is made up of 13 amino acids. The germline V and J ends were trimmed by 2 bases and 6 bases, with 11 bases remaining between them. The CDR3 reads CASSLVGGDGYTF. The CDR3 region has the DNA TGTGCCAGCAGCTTAGTGGGGGGCGATGGCTACACCTTC.

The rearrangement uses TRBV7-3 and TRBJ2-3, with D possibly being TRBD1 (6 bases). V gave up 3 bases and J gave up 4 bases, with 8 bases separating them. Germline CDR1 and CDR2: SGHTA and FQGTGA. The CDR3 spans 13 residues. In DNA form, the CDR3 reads TGTGCCAGCAGCTTTGCAGGGGCAGATACGCAGTATTTT. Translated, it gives CASSFAGADTQYF.

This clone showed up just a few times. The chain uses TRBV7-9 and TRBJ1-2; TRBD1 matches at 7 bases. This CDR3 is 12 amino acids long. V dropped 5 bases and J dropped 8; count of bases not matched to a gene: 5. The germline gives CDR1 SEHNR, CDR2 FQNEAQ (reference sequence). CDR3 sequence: CASSRDSRGYTF. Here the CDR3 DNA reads TGTGCCAGCAGCCGGGACAGTCGGGGCTACACCTTC.

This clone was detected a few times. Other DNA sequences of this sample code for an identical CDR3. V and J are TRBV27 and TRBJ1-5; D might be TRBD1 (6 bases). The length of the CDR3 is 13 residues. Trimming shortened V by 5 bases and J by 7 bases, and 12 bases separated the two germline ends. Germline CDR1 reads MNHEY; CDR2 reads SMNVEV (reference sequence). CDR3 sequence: CASSEQGRQPQHF. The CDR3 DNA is TGTGCCAGCAGTGAACAGGGTCGGCAGCCCCAGCATTTT.

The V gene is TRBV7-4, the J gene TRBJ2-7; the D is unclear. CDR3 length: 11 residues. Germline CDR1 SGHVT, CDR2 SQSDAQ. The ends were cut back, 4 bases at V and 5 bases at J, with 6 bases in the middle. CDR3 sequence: CASSSIHEQYF. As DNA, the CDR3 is TGTGCCAGCAGCTCGATACACGAGCAGTACTTC.

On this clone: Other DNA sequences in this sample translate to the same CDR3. The CDR3 region has the DNA TGTGCCAGCAGTTTGACAGGGGGCAATCAGCCCCAGCATTTT. Protein product: CASSLTGGNQPQHF. This chain links TRBV27 with TRBJ1-5; 8 bases fit TRBD1. Germline V CDR1 and CDR2: MNHEY, SMNVEV (reference sequence). The trim removed 3 bases at V and 2 bases at J, leaving 0 bases unmatched. CDR3 length: 14 amino acids.

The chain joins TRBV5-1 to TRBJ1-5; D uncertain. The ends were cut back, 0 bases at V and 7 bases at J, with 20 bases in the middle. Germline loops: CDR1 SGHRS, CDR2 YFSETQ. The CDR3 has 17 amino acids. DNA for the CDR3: TGCGCCAGCAGCTTGGAACCTATGGCCCGCGAAAGCCAGCCCCAGCATTTT. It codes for CASSLEPMARESQPQHF.